The clone carrying this T cell receptor (beta chain) showed up just a few times. The antigen remains undetermined. The primer mix had 60 Vbeta and 13 Jbeta primers. The table came from immunoSEQ multiplex PCR; TCRdb's copy has only in-frame clones and leaves some out. Of around 99,000 clones in the sample, about 78% are singletons; the top ten hold 3.4%. The data were obtained in a study of cytomegalovirus exposure and HLA in healthy donors. Whole-study results and caveats: In vitro data verified three CMV-associated chains as specific for CMV antigens. Despite most TCR sequences being rare, some public TCRs occurred in many donors. One variant, a missense change in DCLRE1C, was linked in a later analysis to TCR beta V- and J-gene trimming.

The CDR3 runs 14 residues. J lost 1 base, V lost 4 bases, and 2 bases had no gene match. In germline, CDR1 is SGHRS, CDR2 YFSETQ. The clonotype originates from a man between 35 and 55 years old in good health and CMV-seronegative. The source material was PBMCs. V usage is TRBV5-1 and J usage is TRBJ1-1; TRBD1 agrees at 9 bases. CDR3 in DNA: TGCGCCAGCAGCGTGGGACAGGGGAACACTGAAGCTTTCTTT. Its translation: CASSVGQGNTEAFF.